The sequence of this T cell receptor (beta chain) was determined in a study of T cells in tuberculosis. This CDR3 region has 15 residues. Germline CDR1 is LGHNA and CDR2 is YNFKEQ. With regard to this clone: One end of the junction is discordant with germline, which a read error may explain.

The table came from immunoSEQ multiplex PCR; TCRdb's copy has only in-frame clones and leaves some out. The data contain 45,000 or so clones, about 95% of them singletons. The chain carries TRBV4-2 and TRBJ2-1, with 13 bases aligning to TRBD2. This TCR was sampled from a donor aged 10 to 29 with latent tuberculosis or without tuberculosis infection. The sample taken for sequencing was PBMCs. In DNA, the CDR3 is TGTGCCAGCAGCCAAGAGACTAGCGGGAGGCTCGGGGCGCTCTTC. It yields the protein CASSQETSGRLGALF.